Presented here are 27 T cell receptor beta chains from one specimen sequenced in a study of cytotoxic CD8 clonotypes in ibrutinib-treated CLL. The repertoire was sequenced with immunoSEQ multiplex PCR; TCRdb's copy has only in-frame clones and lacks some. The profile shows 30,000 to 40,000 clones, 65% to 75% of them singletons. The starting material was PBMCs, obtained at disease progression, from a patient treated with ibrutinib. The receptor source for this set is a human donor with chronic lymphocytic leukemia.

The V call is TRBV15, the J call TRBJ2-1; TRBD2 might be the D (5 bases). In germline, CDR1 is LNHNV, CDR2 YYDKDF (reference sequence). The ends were cut back, 0 bases at V and 3 bases at J, with 12 bases in the middle. The CDR3 is 16 amino acids. CDR3 DNA sequence: TGTGCCACCAGCAGAGATGTTCTCGCGGGCTACAATGAGCAGTTCTTC. Encoded protein: CATSRDVLAGYNEQFF.

This chain connects TRBV19 to TRBJ2-3; TRBD1 might be the D (6 bases). The germline V gene has CDR1 LNHDA and CDR2 SQIVND (reference sequence). The germline V and J ends were trimmed by 6 bases and 0 bases, with 13 bases remaining between them. This CDR3 contains 15 residues. The CDR3 loop is CASSGWTESTDTQYF. The CDR3 bases are TGTGCCAGTAGCGGGTGGACAGAAAGCACAGATACGCAGTATTTT.

J is TRBJ2-7 and V is TRBV6-1; TRBD1 matches at 11 bases. This CDR3 region has 15 residues. From germline, CDR1 is MNHNS and CDR2 SASEGT. With V trimmed by 3 bases and J by 4 bases, 5 bases remained unmatched. The CDR3 is CASSDWTGGGYEQYF. CDR3 DNA sequence: TGTGCCAGCAGTGACTGGACAGGGGGCGGGTACGAGCAGTACTTC.

Within the sample, this clone is medium-sized. The gene calls are TRBV18 and TRBJ1-6, with a possible D match to TRBD1 (5 bases). Trimming cost V 4 bases and J 10 bases, with 14 bases left between them. The CDR3 totals 14 residues. Germline-derived CDR1 and CDR2 are KGHSH and LQKENI. The CDR3 DNA reads as TGTGCCAGCTCACGTGGGACGGGGACCTCACCCCTCCACTTT. This sequence encodes CASSRGTGTSPLHF.

This chain joins TRBV11-3 and TRBJ2-3; D is uncertain. Trimming removed 4 bases from V and 2 bases from J, with 7 bases in between. The CDR3 covers 13 residues. CDR1 and CDR2 from the germline V gene are SGHNT and YENEEA. The CDR3 DNA is TGTGCCAGCAGCTCGACATACACAGATACGCAGTATTTT. Residues: CASSSTYTDTQYF.

The V call is TRBV5-1, the J call TRBJ2-7; 8 bases align to TRBD1. CDR1 and CDR2 from the germline V gene are SGHRS and YFSETQ. The CDR3 has 15 amino acids. Losses at the gene ends were 4 bases for V and 6 bases for J; bases not matched to a gene: 12. The CDR3 loop reads CASSLRQGRLSEQYF. The CDR3 bases are TGCGCCAGCAGCCTAAGACAGGGGCGATTGAGCGAGCAGTACTTC.

This chain joins TRBV7-9 and TRBJ2-7; D is unresolved. Germline values: CDR1 SEHNR, CDR2 FQNEAQ (reference sequence). The CDR3 sequence is 13 residues long. Trimming shortened V by 6 bases and J by 2 bases, and 11 bases separated the two germline ends. The CDR3 DNA follows: TGTGCCAGCAGGCGCGCGCCTGCCTACGAGCAGTACTTC. Protein: CASRRAPAYEQYF. Full variable domain (outside the CDR3, taken from reference TRBV7-9 and TRBJ2-7): DTGVSQNPRHKITKRGQNVTFRCDPISEHNRLYWYRQTLGQGPEFLTYFQNEAQLEKSRLLSDRFSAERPKGSFSTLEIQRTEQGDSAMYLCASRRAPAYEQYFGPGTRLTVT.

The V gene is TRBV5-3, the J gene TRBJ2-2; 10 nucleotides line up with TRBD1. TRBV5-3 is identified as an open reading frame with a role that is uncertain. The CDR3 totals 18 residues. The V segment lost 3 bases and the J segment 1 base; nucleotides outside the gene matches: 9. The CDR3 DNA sequence: TGTGCCAGAAGCTCTGGGACAGGGGTGGTAAAGAACACCGGGGAGCTGTTTTTT. Residues: CARSSGTGVVKNTGELFF.

The chain carries TRBV10-3 and TRBJ2-4; 7 nucleotides align to TRBD2. The CDR3 has 14 residues. Germline loops: CDR1 ENHRY, CDR2 SYGVKD. Unmatched junction bases numbered 11, after V lost 10 bases and J lost 5 bases. CDR3 nucleotides: TGTGCCACAACGGGGGGTTATCAACAAAACATTCAGTACTTC. Its translation is CATTGGYQQNIQYF.

The chain joins TRBV4-1 to TRBJ1-2, with D unresolved. Trimming removed 8 bases at V and 2 bases at J, with 15 bases between. CDR3 length: 14 amino acids. The germline gives CDR1 MGHRA, CDR2 YSYEKL. CDR3 sequence (DNA): TGCGCCAGCTCATTCGCGGCGGGGAACTATGGCTACACCTTC. It codes for CASSFAAGNYGYTF.

DNA for the CDR3: TGCGCCAGCAGCTTGGGACAGCAAGAGACCCAGTACTTC. It is translated as CASSLGQQETQYF. The chain links TRBV5-1 to TRBJ2-5, with a tentative D call TRBD1 (5 bases). The V end was cut by 0 bases, the J end by 2 bases, with 5 bases between. Germline V gives CDR1 SGHRS, CDR2 YFSETQ. There are 13 residues in the CDR3. The complete variable domain, with remaining parts taken from reference TRBV5-1 and TRBJ2-5, reads KAGVTQTPRYLIKTRGQQVTLSCSPISGHRSVSWYQQTPGQGLQFLFEYFSETQRNKGNFPGRFSGRQFSNSRSEMNVSTLELGDSALYLCASSLGQQETQYFGPGTRLLVL.

The genes are TRBV12-5 and TRBJ2-7; the D gene could be TRBD1 or TRBD2 (5 bases each). The CDR3 contains 13 residues. Germline V gives CDR1 LGHNT, CDR2 FRNRAP. Trimming removed 6 bases from V and 4 bases from J, with 13 bases in between. CDR3 sequence reads: CASGPGTKYEQYF. In DNA, the CDR3 is TGTGCTAGTGGCCCGGGGACGAAATACGAGCAGTACTTC.

The V and J genes are TRBV2 and TRBJ2-2; no firm D call. Germline lookup yields CDR1 SNHLY and CDR2 FYNNEI. The CDR3 has 16 residues. V was shortened by 1 base and J by 0 bases, with 9 bases between the two germline ends. In DNA, the CDR3 is TGTGCCAGCAGTGAAGGGCACCCCTCGAACACCGGGGAGCTGTTTTTT. The encoded protein is CASSEGHPSNTGELFF.

The rearrangement joins TRBV7-9 to TRBJ2-2; 12 bases agree with TRBD2. V was clipped by 4 bases and J by 5 bases; unmatched bases: 14. Germline V lookup: CDR1 SEHNR, CDR2 FQNEAQ (reference sequence). The CDR3 covers 19 residues. CDR3 DNA sequence: TGTGCCAGCAGCTCAAACAGACTAGCGGGGGCGCGACCGACCGGGGAGCTGTTTTTT. As protein: CASSSNRLAGARPTGELFF.

This sequence joins TRBV5-1 and TRBJ2-5; 8 bases are shared with TRBD2. J was trimmed by 5 bases and V by 0 bases; bases with no gene match: 9. The CDR3 length is 16 residues. Looked up from germline, CDR1 is SGHRS and CDR2 is YFSETQ. For the CDR3, the DNA is TGCGCCAGCAGCTTGGTGCGGGGGGCCCCGGGGGAGACCCAGTACTTC. It specifies CASSLVRGAPGETQYF. Full variable domain (remainder filled in from reference TRBV5-1 and TRBJ2-5): KAGVTQTPRYLIKTRGQQVTLSCSPISGHRSVSWYQQTPGQGLQFLFEYFSETQRNKGNFPGRFSGRQFSNSRSEMNVSTLELGDSALYLCASSLVRGAPGETQYFGPGTRLLVL.

This clone was detected once. The chain is built from TRBV9 and TRBJ1-1, with D possibly matching TRBD1 (5 bases). Germline V gene data show CDR1 as SGDLS and CDR2 as YYNGEE. The ends were cut back, 0 bases at V and 4 bases at J, with 16 bases in the middle. The CDR3 sequence is 16 residues long. Here the CDR3 reads CASSVAYGGPGTEAFF. CDR3 bases: TGTGCCAGCAGCGTAGCTTATGGGGGTCCTGGCACTGAAGCTTTCTTT.

The CDR3 region is CASSQDSEGGNEQFF. CDR3 nucleotide sequence: TGTGCCAGCAGCCAAGATAGCGAGGGGGGCAATGAGCAGTTCTTC. V usage is TRBV14 and J usage is TRBJ2-1; D assignment may be TRBD1 or TRBD2 (6 bases each). This CDR3 comprises 15 residues. V was clipped by 0 bases and J by 6 bases, with 12 bases between them. Per the germline V gene, CDR1 is SGHDN and CDR2 is FVKESK.

This chain joins TRBV5-1 and TRBJ2-5; tentative D call: TRBD2 (5 bases). V lost 5 bases, J lost 5 bases, and 19 bases lay in between. Germline CDR1 SGHRS, CDR2 YFSETQ. This CDR3 has 15 amino acids. CDR3 sequence (DNA): TGCGCCAGCAGTCCCGAGGCTAGCCGTGCGGAGACCCAGTACTTC. Translating it yields CASSPEASRAETQYF.

V and J are TRBV5-6 and TRBJ2-3, with 7 bases lining up with TRBD1. Germline V gene sequence: CDR1 SGHDT, CDR2 YYEEEE. The CDR3 loop spans 14 amino acids. V was pared by 4 bases and J by 9 bases, with 11 bases of the junction left unmatched. The CDR3 reads CASSLGTGDRTQYF. CDR3 sequence (DNA): TGTGCCAGCAGCCTAGGTACAGGGGATAGGACGCAGTATTTT.

This sequence joins TRBV5-8 and TRBJ2-3; 8 bases map to TRBD1. This CDR3 is built from 16 residues. V shed 0 bases, J shed 4 bases, and the junction held 7 bases outside the gene matches. The V gene's germline CDR1 is SGHTS and CDR2 YDEGEE. Here the CDR3 DNA reads TGTGCCAGCAGCTTGGAGGGCAGGGGGCTCCCAGATACGCAGTATTTT. This translates into CASSLEGRGLPDTQYF.

CDR3 protein: CSVEDPRGGPQHF. CDR3 nucleotide sequence: TGCAGCGTTGAAGATCCTAGGGGAGGGCCCCAGCATTTT. This sequence joins TRBV29-1 and TRBJ1-5; tentative D call: TRBD1 (5 bases). Germline CDR1 SQVTM, CDR2 ANQGSEA. CDR3 length: 13 residues. V lost 0 bases, J lost 9 bases, and 12 bases lay in between.

The rearrangement uses TRBV19 and TRBJ1-1; possible D gene TRBD1, 5 bases. Trimming removed 8 bases from V and 11 bases from J, with 15 bases in between. Germline lookup yields CDR1 LNHDA and CDR2 SQIVND (reference sequence). The CDR3 sequence is 11 residues long. CDR3 sequence (DNA): TGTGCCAGTCGAAGGGTGGGGGTTGCTTTCTTT. Translated: CASRRVGVAFF.

This rearrangement joins TRBV4-2 to TRBJ2-7, with 8 bases matching TRBD2. V trimming: 0 bases; J trimming: 1 base; junction bases outside the gene matches: 5. The CDR3 is made up of 16 amino acids. Germline-derived CDR1 and CDR2 are LGHNA and YNFKEQ. CDR3 amino acids: CASSQDARGASYEQYF. The CDR3 coding sequence is TGTGCCAGCAGCCAAGATGCGCGGGGGGCGTCCTACGAGCAGTACTTC.

The genes are TRBV4-1 and TRBJ2-5; D not certain. The CDR3 length is 14 residues. Germline V lookup: CDR1 MGHRA, CDR2 YSYEKL. Trimming removed 0 bases at V and 1 base at J, with 6 bases between. This CDR3 is CASSQDITQETQYF. DNA of the CDR3: TGCGCCAGCAGCCAAGATATTACCCAAGAGACCCAGTACTTC.

CDR3 sequence: CASSLAPSGVILDTQYF. CDR3 nucleotides: TGTGCCAGCAGCTTAGCCCCTAGCGGGGTAATCCTAGATACGCAGTATTTT. The chain employs TRBV13 and TRBJ2-3; 9 positions match TRBD2. The junction had 10 bases not matched to a gene; V was cut back by 1 base and J by 5 bases. CDR1 PRHDT and CDR2 FYEKMQ come from the germline V gene (reference sequence). CDR3 size: 17 residues.

The chain employs TRBV5-1 and TRBJ2-3; D possibly corresponds to TRBD2 (6 bases). The CDR3 has 14 amino acids. Per germline, CDR1 SGHRS and CDR2 YFSETQ. V gave up 5 bases and J gave up 6 bases, with 16 bases separating them. CDR3 region: CASSSEPAGDTQYF. Here the CDR3 DNA reads TGCGCCAGCAGTTCGGAACCCGCGGGGGATACGCAGTATTTT.

The chain couples TRBV4-1 to TRBJ1-1; no clear D gene. With 4 bases removed from V and 4 bases from J, the gap between germline ends came to 7 bases. CDR1 is MGHRA and CDR2 is YSYEKL in the germline V gene. The CDR3 has 12 residues. The CDR3 reads CASSRGITEAFF. CDR3 in DNA: TGCGCCAGCAGCCGAGGCATCACTGAAGCTTTCTTT.